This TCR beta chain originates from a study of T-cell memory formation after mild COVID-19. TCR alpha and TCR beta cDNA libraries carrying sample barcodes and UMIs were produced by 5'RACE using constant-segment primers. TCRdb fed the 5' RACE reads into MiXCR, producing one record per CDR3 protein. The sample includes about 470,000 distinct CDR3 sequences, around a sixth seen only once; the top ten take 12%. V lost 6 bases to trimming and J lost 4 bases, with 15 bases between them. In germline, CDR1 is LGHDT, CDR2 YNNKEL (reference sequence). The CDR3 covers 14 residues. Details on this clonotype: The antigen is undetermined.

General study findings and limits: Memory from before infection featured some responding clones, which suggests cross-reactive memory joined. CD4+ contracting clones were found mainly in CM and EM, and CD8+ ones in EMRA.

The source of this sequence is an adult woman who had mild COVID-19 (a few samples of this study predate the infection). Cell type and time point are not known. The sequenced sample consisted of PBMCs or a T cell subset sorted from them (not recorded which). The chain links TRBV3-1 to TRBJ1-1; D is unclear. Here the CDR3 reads CASRPLPASTEAFF. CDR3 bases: TGTGCCAGCAGGCCGTTACCTGCGAGCACTGAAGCTTTCTTT.